Shown below are 30 T cell receptor beta chains from a single sample sequenced in a study of T cell responses to AZD1222 COVID-19 vaccine (dated by TCRdb to the early 2020s). According to the study, the label for this sample's time point signals: about 28 days (+/-7) after the second vaccine dose. Receptors were amplified or captured by the immunoSEQ multiplex PCR assay. TCRdb holds this immuneACCESS table with in-frame rearrangements only. Some clones are missing; in checked studies, unresolved V genes explain under half, and the rest has no known cause. This sample lists under 120,000 clones; roughly nine tenths were detected once. Together, the top ten hold under 2.5% of the sample. Sequencing was performed on peripheral blood, taken 28 days after the second AZD1222 dose. The receptors derive from an adult who received the AZD1222 COVID-19 vaccine.

This chain links TRBV6-1 with TRBJ1-2; D is undetermined. Germline assignment: CDR1 MNHNS and CDR2 SASEGT. V was pared by 3 bases and J by 8 bases, with 16 bases between. The CDR3 has 14 residues. Here the CDR3 reads CASSDQVRTRGYTF. The CDR3 coding sequence is TGTGCCAGCAGTGATCAGGTCAGGACTAGGGGCTACACCTTC.

The V call is TRBV3-1 (or the pseudogene TRBV3-2), the J call TRBJ2-7; D is unresolved. Trimming pared 0 bases from V and 4 bases from J, leaving 7 bases between. CDR1 is LGHDT, CDR2 YNNKEL, per germline (reference sequence). The CDR3 extends over 13 amino acids. The CDR3 here is CASSQDRDYEQYF. The CDR3 DNA follows: TGTGCCAGCAGCCAAGATAGGGATTACGAGCAGTACTTC.

The rearrangement joins TRBV29-1 to TRBJ2-7; D gene ambiguous. This CDR3 has 11 residues. CDR1 and CDR2 from the germline V gene are SQVTM and ANQGSEA. V was clipped by 1 base and J by 3 bases, with 4 bases between them. DNA of the CDR3: TGCAGCGTTGAAGTGGGCTACGAGCAGTACTTC. As protein: CSVEVGYEQYF.

The genes are TRBV9 and TRBJ2-7, with 14 nucleotides matching TRBD2. Germline V lookup: CDR1 SGDLS, CDR2 YYNGEE. Trimming removed 3 bases from V and 0 bases from J; junction bases left unmatched: 8. CDR3 size: 18 residues. The CDR3, as DNA: TGTGCCAGCAGCGAAGGGACTAGCGGGAGAATCGACTCCTACGAGCAGTACTTC. It yields the protein CASSEGTSGRIDSYEQYF.

The chain employs TRBV27 and TRBJ2-1; D might be TRBD1 (6 bases). Trimming stripped 1 base from V and 4 bases from J, with 23 bases between. The CDR3 loop spans 19 amino acids. Germline-derived CDR1 and CDR2 are MNHEY and SMNVEV (reference sequence). In DNA form, the CDR3 reads TGTGCCAGCAGTTTATTTATCCCGGACAGATCTATTTTGTACAATGAGCAGTTCTTC. Translating it yields CASSLFIPDRSILYNEQFF.

This clone was observed a handful of times. The chain has TRBV19 and TRBJ2-1; possible D gene TRBD1, 5 bases. Germline CDR1 and CDR2: LNHDA and SQIVND (reference sequence). This CDR3 region has 15 residues. Trimming shortened V by 2 bases and J by 5 bases, and 13 bases separated the two germline ends. The CDR3 DNA reads as TGTGCCAGTAGTATAACCCGGACAAAGAACAATGAGCAGTTCTTC. Translation gives CASSITRTKNNEQFF.

The chain combines TRBV4-2 with TRBJ1-5; the D is unclear. Germline values: CDR1 LGHNA, CDR2 YNFKEQ. V was pared by 0 bases and J by 1 base, with 7 bases between. This CDR3 is 15 amino acids long. CDR3 sequence reads: CASSQDWQSNQPQHF. The DNA of the CDR3 is TGTGCCAGCAGCCAAGATTGGCAGAGCAATCAGCCCCAGCATTTT.

CDR3 region: CASSQTSGYNNEQFF. CDR3 sequence (DNA): TGCGCCAGCAGCCAGACTAGCGGGTATAACAATGAGCAGTTCTTC. V is TRBV5-1 and J is TRBJ2-1, with TRBD2 identical over 10 bases. The J segment lost 5 bases and the V segment lost 4 bases, leaving 6 bases of the junction unmatched. Per the germline V gene, CDR1 is SGHRS and CDR2 is YFSETQ. There are 15 residues in the CDR3.

The rearrangement uses TRBV3-1 (or the pseudogene TRBV3-2) and TRBJ2-7; no reliable D call. Germline loops: CDR1 LGHDT, CDR2 YNNKEL (reference sequence). Trimming took 0 bases from V and 2 from J, leaving 8 bases between them. CDR3 length: 14 residues. The CDR3 DNA reads TGTGCCAGCAGCCAAGATATACTCACCTACGAGCAGTACTTC. This sequence encodes CASSQDILTYEQYF.

This chain links TRBV5-1 with TRBJ1-5, with 12 bases matching TRBD1. Germline V gene lookup returns CDR1 SGHRS and CDR2 YFSETQ. V gave up 4 bases and J gave up 5 bases; unmatched junction bases: 4. This CDR3 comprises 15 residues. The DNA for the CDR3 is TGCGCCAGCAGCGAAGGGACAGGGGGCCATCAGCCCCAGCATTTT. Protein sequence: CASSEGTGGHQPQHF.

This clone occurred a few times. The rearrangement links TRBV4-1 to TRBJ2-5; D gene ambiguous. Trimming removed 1 base at V and 4 bases at J, with 4 bases between. CDR3 length: 12 residues. Germline V CDR1 and CDR2: MGHRA, YSYEKL. The CDR3 region is CASSQATETQYF. DNA for the CDR3: TGCGCCAGCAGCCAAGCGACAGAGACCCAGTACTTC.

V and J are TRBV25-1 and TRBJ1-4; D may be TRBD1 (6 bases). The ends were cut back, 5 bases at V and 0 bases at J, with 13 bases in the middle. This CDR3 has 16 amino acids. Looked up from germline, CDR1 is MGHDK and CDR2 is SYGVNS. In DNA, the CDR3 is TGTGCCAGCAGTAAGGGACACTCCACAACTAATGAAAAACTGTTTTTT. Amino acids: CASSKGHSTTNEKLFF.

J is TRBJ2-3 and V is TRBV14; D is unresolved. The V end was cut by 2 bases, the J end by 7 bases, with 7 bases between. The CDR3 totals 12 residues. CDR1 SGHDN and CDR2 FVKESK come from the germline V gene. As DNA, the CDR3 is TGTGCCAGCAGCCAAAGTCTTTATACGCAGTATTTT. Its translation is CASSQSLYTQYF.

The chain combines TRBV19 with TRBJ2-1; tentative D call: TRBD1 (5 bases). V gave up 3 bases and J gave up 5 bases, with 5 bases separating them. Germline V lookup: CDR1 LNHDA, CDR2 SQIVND (reference sequence). The CDR3 sequence is 12 residues long. CDR3 DNA sequence: TGTGCCAGTAGTATCAGGGACAATGAGCAGTTCTTC. Residues: CASSIRDNEQFF.

A remark on this clone: Other nucleotide sequences in the sample specify the same CDR3. The genes are TRBV27 and TRBJ1-1; D possibly corresponds to TRBD1 (5 bases). The CDR3 length is 14 residues. The germline V and J ends were trimmed by 2 bases and 4 bases, with 11 bases remaining between them. The germline gives CDR1 MNHEY, CDR2 SMNVEV (reference sequence). CDR3 sequence (DNA): TGTGCCAGCAGTTTAGCAGGGAGGGGCACTGAAGCTTTCTTT. Translating it yields CASSLAGRGTEAFF.

The gene calls are TRBV19 and TRBJ1-2; 9 bases line up with TRBD1. CDR1 and CDR2 (germline): LNHDA, SQIVND (reference sequence). The CDR3 is made up of 14 amino acids. Trimming at V came to 7 bases and at J to 4 bases, leaving 7 bases not matched to a gene. CDR3 residues: CASIPGQGSYGYTF. The CDR3 bases are TGTGCCAGTATCCCTGGACAGGGGAGCTATGGCTACACCTTC.

The chain combines TRBV6-2 or TRBV6-3 with TRBJ2-1, with 7 bases matching TRBD1. The CDR3 consists of 12 residues. Germline V gives CDR1 MNHEY, CDR2 SVGEGT. The V gene end was trimmed by 5 bases and the J gene end by 10 bases; junction bases not matched to a gene: 5. Here the CDR3 reads CASSPDRAEQFF. CDR3 in DNA: TGTGCCAGCAGTCCAGACAGGGCCGAGCAGTTCTTC.

On this clone: Compared with germline, one end of the junction differs, possibly owing to a read error. The chain joins TRBV28 to TRBJ2-7; 7 positions agree with TRBD2. From germline, CDR1 is MDHEN and CDR2 SYDVKM. There are 15 residues in the CDR3. The CDR3 nucleotides read TGTGCCAGCAGTTTAATAATGACTAGCTCCAACGAGCAGTACTTC. It yields the protein CASSLIMTSSNEQYF.

The rearrangement links TRBV4-1 to TRBJ1-6; 8 positions agree with TRBD1. Unmatched junction bases numbered 10, after V lost 4 bases and J lost 8 bases. The CDR3 spans 16 residues. Germline CDR1 reads MGHRA; CDR2 reads YSYEKL. CDR3 residues: CASSPEAGQVHSPLHF. The CDR3 region has the DNA TGCGCCAGCAGCCCCGAGGCGGGACAGGTACATTCACCCCTCCACTTT.

The chain couples TRBV23-1 to TRBJ2-7; D ambiguous. TRBV23-1 is an open reading frame, and its role is uncertain. The CDR3 length is 14 residues. V lost 2 bases, J lost 4 bases, and 12 bases lay in between. CDR3 amino acids: CASSQPPLQYEQYF. Here the CDR3 DNA reads TGCGCCAGCAGTCAACCCCCCCTCCAGTACGAGCAGTACTTC.

The chain recombines TRBV7-6 with TRBJ2-3; 9 bases fit TRBD2. Germline-derived CDR1 and CDR2 are SGHVS and FNYEAQ. The CDR3 sequence is 17 residues long. Unmatched junction bases numbered 5, after V lost 1 base and J lost 0 bases. Here the CDR3 reads CASSLDSGSSSTDTQYF. The CDR3 nucleotides read TGTGCCAGCAGCTTAGATAGCGGGAGTAGTAGCACAGATACGCAGTATTTT. The full variable domain, its missing parts supplied by reference TRBV7-6 and TRBJ2-3, is GAGVSQSPRYKVTKRGQDVALRCDPISGHVSLYWYRQALGQGPEFLTYFNYEAQQDKSGLPNDRFSAERPEGSISTLTIQRTEQRDSAMYRCASSLDSGSSSTDTQYFGPGTRLTVL.

This clone was picked up one time. V and J are TRBV10-1 and TRBJ1-5; D is perhaps TRBD1 (5 bases). CDR1 and CDR2 (germline): WNHNN, SYGVQD (reference sequence). V lost 2 bases to trimming and J lost 4 bases, with 6 bases between them. The CDR3 loop spans 13 amino acids. CDR3 region: CASSENRNQPQHF. DNA of the CDR3: TGCGCCAGCAGTGAGAACAGGAATCAGCCCCAGCATTTT.

In its sample, this clone was seen a few times. One junction end disagrees with the germline gene, perhaps due to a read error. The gene calls are TRBV4-1 and TRBJ2-2; the D gene is possibly TRBD2 (6 bases). Germline V gene lookup returns CDR1 MGHRA and CDR2 YSYEKL. There are 17 residues in the CDR3. Here the CDR3 reads CASSQASKAGNTGELFF. The CDR3 DNA follows: TGCGCCAGCAGTCAAGCATCTAAAGCGGGGAACACCGGGGAGCTGTTTTTT.

The chain uses TRBV24-1 and TRBJ2-1; tentative D call: TRBD1 (5 bases). This CDR3 region has 15 residues. Trimming took off 7 bases at V and 0 bases at J, with 12 bases between the two ends. Germline V lookup: CDR1 KGHDR, CDR2 SFDVKD. CDR3 DNA: TGTGCCACCAGCCAAGGGGTATACTCCTACAATGAGCAGTTCTTC. Protein sequence: CATSQGVYSYNEQFF.

J is TRBJ1-2 and V is TRBV3-1 (or the pseudogene TRBV3-2); 7 bases are a match to TRBD1. The CDR3 covers 17 residues. The ends lost 2 bases at V and 3 bases at J; junction bases unmatched: 12. Germline V gene sequence: CDR1 LGHDT, CDR2 YNNKEL (reference sequence). Here the CDR3 DNA reads TGTGCCAGCAGCCAAACTCTTCCCCGGGACAGCTACTATGGCTACACCTTC. Protein product: CASSQTLPRDSYYGYTF.

V usage is TRBV6-2 or TRBV6-3 and J usage is TRBJ2-1, with TRBD2 matching over 11 bases. The CDR3 consists of 14 residues. Looked up from germline, CDR1 is MNHEY and CDR2 is SVGEGT. The V gene end was trimmed by 6 bases and the J gene end by 6 bases; junction bases not matched to a gene: 4. CDR3 protein: CASSHLAGGNEQFF. For the CDR3, the DNA is TGTGCCAGCAGCCATCTAGCGGGAGGCAATGAGCAGTTCTTC.

The rearrangement uses TRBV30 and TRBJ1-6, with 7 bases aligning to TRBD1. Trimming took 3 bases from V and 7 from J; bases not matched to a gene: 9. Germline V gene data show CDR1 as GTSNPN and CDR2 as SVGIG (reference sequence). This CDR3 has 15 residues. The chain's CDR3 is CAWSVNRGWNSPLHF. The DNA of the CDR3 is TGTGCCTGGAGCGTGAACAGGGGTTGGAATTCACCCCTCCACTTT.

The chain combines TRBV6-2 or TRBV6-3 with TRBJ1-3; tentative D call: TRBD1 (6 bases). Germline-derived CDR1 and CDR2 are MNHEY and SVGEGT. V lost 6 bases, J lost 3 bases, and 24 bases lay in between. This CDR3 is built from 18 residues. Here the CDR3 DNA reads TGTGCCAGCAGCCCAGCCCACGGCCCGGGACACCTTGGAAACACCATATATTTT. Amino acid sequence: CASSPAHGPGHLGNTIYF.

The chain combines TRBV5-1 with TRBJ1-4; 7 nucleotides match TRBD1. The trim removed 0 bases at V and 3 bases at J, leaving 2 bases unmatched. CDR3 length equals 15 residues. Germline V gives CDR1 SGHRS, CDR2 YFSETQ. The CDR3 protein is CASSLDGTANEKLFF. The DNA for the CDR3 is TGCGCCAGCAGCTTGGATGGGACAGCTAATGAAAAACTGTTTTTT.

This clone was recorded once. The chain carries TRBV3-1 (or the pseudogene TRBV3-2) and TRBJ1-2; tentatively, D is TRBD1 (5 bases). CDR1 LGHDT and CDR2 YNNKEL come from the germline V gene (reference sequence). With 0 bases removed from V and 7 bases from J, the gap between germline ends came to 21 bases. The CDR3 runs 17 residues. The CDR3 coding sequence is TGTGCCAGCAGCCAAGATCTTAGGGCAGGGAGTGTCGGTGGCTACACCTTC. As protein: CASSQDLRAGSVGGYTF.